The 23 T cell receptor beta chains reported below all come from one sample, sequenced in a study of spatial heterogeneity in lung cancer (dated by TCRdb to between 2018 and 2021). The time point label here, explained by the study, means: sample taken at primary tumor resection. Whole RNA extracted from tumor and nontumor lung tissue, or from cryopreserved PBMC samples, was used for TCR sequencing without cell sorting. Library preparation used 5' RACE. TCRdb names NextSeq 500 as the instrument used. Using fastp at Q25 and MiXCR, TCRdb reprocessed the public reads and kept productive beta chains. Under each unique CDR3 protein, matching rows form one entry showing the most common genes and DNA. The sample table records nearly 50,000 distinct CDR3 sequences; approximately 7.6% of these occur just once. Around 13% of the sample goes to the ten largest clones. The sample consisted of PBMCs, taken at surgery. The receptors come from a female donor with early-stage non-small cell lung cancer.

This clonotype appeared a few times. The chain uses TRBV20-1 and TRBJ1-2, with TRBD1 matching over 8 bases. The germline gives CDR1 DFQATT, CDR2 SNEGSKA (reference sequence). This CDR3 has 17 amino acids. CDR3 in amino acids: CSVPRRTGSVGSDGYTF. The CDR3, as DNA: TGCAGCGTCCCCCGACGGACAGGGAGCGTAGGATCGGATGGCTACACCTTC.

Worth noting for this clonotype: A read error may produce the germline difference seen at one junction end. The rearrangement joins TRBV10-3 to TRBJ1-6; no clear D. CDR3 length equals 14 residues. The germline V gene has CDR1 ENHRY and CDR2 SYGVKD. In nucleotides, the CDR3 is TGTGCCATCCGCGGCGGCCGGGATAATTCACCCTTCCACTTT. Its translation is CAIRGGRDNSPFHF.

This clonotype has ten or more counts. The gene calls are TRBV2 and TRBJ2-7; no reliable D call. The CDR3 runs 12 residues. V was clipped by 4 bases and J by 7 bases, with 11 bases between them. Looked up from germline, CDR1 is SNHLY and CDR2 is FYNNEI. CDR3 sequence: CASSGTSAEQYF. CDR3 DNA: TGTGCCAGCAGTGGGACCTCGGCTGAGCAGTACTTC.

This sequence joins TRBV5-1 and TRBJ2-1; a possible D gene is TRBD1 (6 bases). The V end was cut by 5 bases, the J end by 9 bases, with 12 bases between. CDR1 SGHRS and CDR2 YFSETQ come from the germline V gene. CDR3 size: 12 residues. The chain's CDR3 is CASSPTGSEQFF. The CDR3 DNA reads TGCGCCAGCAGTCCCACAGGGAGTGAGCAGTTCTTC.

V and J are TRBV5-1 and TRBJ1-1; D may be TRBD1 (5 bases). The germline V gene has CDR1 SGHRS and CDR2 YFSETQ. Trimming removed 2 bases from V and 5 bases from J, with 16 bases in between. The CDR3 runs to 15 residues. The CDR3 DNA sequence: TGCGCCAGCAGCTTCTGGAGTGGGGGGGGAACTGAAGCTTTCTTT. It translates to CASSFWSGGGTEAFF.

The J gene is TRBJ2-7, the V gene TRBV7-2, with D perhaps assigned TRBD1 or TRBD2 (5 bases each). Germline CDR1 and CDR2: SGHTA and FQGNSA. CDR3 length equals 14 residues. V lost 4 bases, J lost 7 bases, and 17 bases lay in between. The CDR3 DNA reads TGTGCCAGCAGCTCCGCCGGGGCCATGAGGGAGCAGTACTTC. Translating gives CASSSAGAMREQYF.

Notes on this clonotype: A much more abundant neighbour one base away suggests this may be a read error. The V and J genes are TRBV6-2 or TRBV6-3 and TRBJ2-7; possibly TRBD1 for D (6 bases). Trimming stripped 0 bases from V and 7 bases from J, with 13 bases between. The length of the CDR3 is 14 residues. Germline CDR1 MNHEY, CDR2 SVGEGT. CDR3 protein: CASSYSLGAEEQYF. DNA for the CDR3: TGTGCCAGCAGTTACTCGTTGGGGGCTGAGGAGCAGTACTTC.

The chain is built from TRBV19 and TRBJ2-2, with 9 bases fitting TRBD2. Germline trimming cut 7 bases from V and 4 bases from J; bases unmatched to any gene: 7. The CDR3 sequence is 15 residues long. Germline CDR1 reads LNHDA; CDR2 reads SQIVND (reference sequence). The CDR3 is CASNRLAGSTGELFF. As DNA, the CDR3 is TGTGCCAGTAACCGTCTAGCGGGGTCCACCGGGGAGCTGTTTTTT.

This clonotype was picked up many times. The chain is built from TRBV7-2 and TRBJ2-5, with D possibly being TRBD1 (5 bases). CDR1 SGHTA and CDR2 FQGNSA come from the germline V gene. This CDR3 spans 15 amino acids. Trimming removed 5 bases from V and 0 bases from J, with 13 bases in between. The CDR3 loop reads CASSPLSGYQETQYF. The CDR3 DNA reads TGTGCCAGCAGCCCACTATCAGGGTACCAAGAGACCCAGTACTTC.

This clonotype was detected many times. V gene TRBV11-1 combines with J gene TRBJ1-5; weak D call: TRBD1 (5 bases). The CDR3 runs 14 residues. CDR1 is SGHAT, CDR2 FQDESV, per germline (reference sequence). The ends were cut back, 1 base at V and 4 bases at J, with 8 bases in the middle. CDR3 nucleotides: TGTGCCAGCAGCTTAGTTGGGGGAAATCAGCCCCAGCATTTT. Amino acids: CASSLVGGNQPQHF.

The genes are TRBV20-1 and TRBJ2-1, with D maybe TRBD2 (6 bases). The length of the CDR3 is 17 residues. V shed 4 bases and J shed 11 bases, with 30 bases lying between them. Germline lookup yields CDR1 DFQATT and CDR2 SNEGSKA (reference sequence). The CDR3 region has the DNA TGCAGTGCTAAAGATGGTCTGATGACTAGATCAAATGTTAAGCAGTTCTTC. Protein: CSAKDGLMTRSNVKQFF.

This clonotype was seen repeatedly, ten times or more. The V and J genes are TRBV12-3 or TRBV12-4 and TRBJ2-1; possible D gene TRBD2, 6 bases. This CDR3 is built from 15 residues. The V end was cut by 5 bases, the J end by 3 bases, with 14 bases between. The CDR3: CASSGRGNLYNEQFF. CDR3 nucleotides: TGTGCCAGCAGTGGACGGGGGAACCTCTACAATGAGCAGTTCTTC.

There are many counts of this clonotype. The V call is TRBV6-5, the J call TRBJ1-5, with D maybe TRBD1 (5 bases). This CDR3 is 16 amino acids long. The ends were cut back, 0 bases at V and 4 bases at J, with 13 bases in the middle. Germline V gene lookup returns CDR1 MNHEY and CDR2 SVGAGI. CDR3 amino acids: CASSYSRTRPNQPQHF. The CDR3 region has the DNA TGTGCCAGCAGTTACTCGAGGACACGGCCAAATCAGCCCCAGCATTTT.

V usage is TRBV4-2 and J usage is TRBJ2-5; TRBD2 agrees at 7 bases. Germline trimming cut 1 base from V and 5 bases from J; bases unmatched to any gene: 13. In germline, CDR1 is LGHNA, CDR2 YNFKEQ. This CDR3 spans 17 amino acids. For the CDR3, the DNA is TGTGCCAGCAGCCAAGGGACTAGAAATACCGGGGATGAGACCCAGTACTTC. It specifies CASSQGTRNTGDETQYF.

This clonotype has ten or more counts. The rearrangement joins TRBV12-3 or TRBV12-4 to TRBJ2-3; D uncertain. The CDR3 consists of 13 residues. Trimming took off 3 bases at V and 6 bases at J, with 10 bases between the two ends. The CDR3 protein is CASSFRASDTQYF. CDR3 DNA: TGTGCCAGCAGTTTCCGGGCGTCGGATACGCAGTATTTT.

This clonotype was recorded a few times. The rearrangement links TRBV20-1 to TRBJ2-2, with D possibly TRBD2 on 6 matching bases. The germline V and J ends were trimmed by 2 bases and 4 bases, with 8 bases remaining between them. This CDR3 contains 13 residues. The germline CDR1 and CDR2 sequences are DFQATT and SNEGSKA (reference sequence). Written as DNA, the CDR3 is TGCAGTGCTAGATTCGGGGGCACCGGGGAGCTGTTTTTT. This sequence encodes CSARFGGTGELFF.

This rearrangement joins TRBV6-5 to TRBJ2-7; D gene ambiguous. V was pared by 6 bases and J by 1 base, with 10 bases between. CDR1 MNHEY and CDR2 SVGAGI come from the germline V gene. The CDR3 has 13 residues. CDR3 sequence: CASSKAPSYEQYF. DNA of the CDR3: TGTGCCAGCAGCAAGGCACCTTCCTACGAGCAGTACTTC.

This clonotype came up many times. V gene TRBV11-2 combines with J gene TRBJ2-3; TRBD2 matches at 9 bases. The CDR3 runs to 16 residues. Germline CDR1 and CDR2: SGHAT and FQNNGV. Trimming took 5 bases from V and 4 from J; bases not matched to a gene: 10. The CDR3 DNA reads TGTGCCAGCAGCCGCCGACTAGCGGTTACTCCAGATACGCAGTATTTT. Translating gives CASSRRLAVTPDTQYF.

The V gene is TRBV6-2 or TRBV6-3, the J gene TRBJ2-1; 9 bases align to TRBD2. V shed 2 bases, J shed 7 bases, and the junction held 3 bases outside the gene matches. The germline CDR1 and CDR2 sequences are MNHEY and SVGEGT. This CDR3 comprises 14 residues. The CDR3 nucleotides read TGTGCCAGCAGTTACGGGACTAGCTGGAATGAGCAGTTCTTC. Encoded protein: CASSYGTSWNEQFF.

This sequence joins TRBV9 and TRBJ1-5; maybe TRBD1 (5 bases). Between the trimmed V and J ends, which lost 4 bases and 7 bases, there was a span of 12 bases. Germline-derived CDR1 and CDR2 are SGDLS and YYNGEE. The CDR3 runs to 13 residues. The CDR3 protein is CASSFGGGQPQHF. CDR3 DNA: TGTGCCAGCAGCTTTGGGGGGGGGCAGCCCCAGCATTTT. Supplemented by reference TRBV9 and TRBJ1-5, the full variable domain reads DSGVTQTPKHLITATGQRVTLRCSPRSGDLSVYWYQQSLDQGLQFLIQYYNGEERAKGNILERFSAQQFPDLHSELNLSSLELGDSALYFCASSFGGGQPQHFGDGTRLSIL.

This clonotype was recorded many times. V and J are TRBV20-1 and TRBJ2-3; 10 bases match TRBD1. Germline CDR1 is DFQATT and CDR2 is SNEGSKA (reference sequence). The CDR3 extends over 14 amino acids. Germline trimming cut 8 bases from V and 5 bases from J; bases unmatched to any gene: 10. DNA for the CDR3: TGCAGTACACTAACCGGGACAGGGGAAGATACGCAGTATTTT. Amino acids: CSTLTGTGEDTQYF.

This clonotype was detected ten times or more. J is TRBJ1-1 and V is TRBV7-9; D gene ambiguous. This CDR3 region has 15 residues. From germline, CDR1 is SEHNR and CDR2 FQNEAQ (reference sequence). V was shortened by 5 bases and J by 3 bases, with 16 bases between the two germline ends. CDR3 DNA: TGTGCCAGCAGCCCCAGTACGGGCCCCCACACTGAAGCTTTCTTT. Translation gives CASSPSTGPHTEAFF.

In this sample, this clonotype turned up many times. The chain employs TRBV10-3 and TRBJ2-3; TRBD2 aligns across 8 bases. This CDR3 has 16 amino acids. V dropped 3 bases and J dropped 2; count of bases not matched to a gene: 7. CDR1 ENHRY and CDR2 SYGVKD come from the germline V gene. For the CDR3, the DNA is TGTGCCATCAGTGAAAATCGGGGGGGGCCCACAGATACGCAGTATTTT. Amino acids: CAISENRGGPTDTQYF.